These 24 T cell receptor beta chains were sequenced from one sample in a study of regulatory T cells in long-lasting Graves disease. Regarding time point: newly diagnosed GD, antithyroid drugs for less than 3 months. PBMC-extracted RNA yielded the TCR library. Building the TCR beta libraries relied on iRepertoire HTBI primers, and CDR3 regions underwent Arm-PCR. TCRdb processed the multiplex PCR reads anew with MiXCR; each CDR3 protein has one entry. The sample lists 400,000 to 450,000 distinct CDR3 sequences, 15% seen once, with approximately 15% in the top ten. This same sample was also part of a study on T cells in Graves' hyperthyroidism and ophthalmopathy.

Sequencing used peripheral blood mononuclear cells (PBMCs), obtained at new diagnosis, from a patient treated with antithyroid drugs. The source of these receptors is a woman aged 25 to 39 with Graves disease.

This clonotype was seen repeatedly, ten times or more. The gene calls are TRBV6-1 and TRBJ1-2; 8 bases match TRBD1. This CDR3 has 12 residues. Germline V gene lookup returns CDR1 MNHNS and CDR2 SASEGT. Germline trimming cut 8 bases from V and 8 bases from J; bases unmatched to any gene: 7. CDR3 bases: TGTGCCAGCTCGACAGGGGAGACCGGCTACACCTTC. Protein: CASSTGETGYTF.

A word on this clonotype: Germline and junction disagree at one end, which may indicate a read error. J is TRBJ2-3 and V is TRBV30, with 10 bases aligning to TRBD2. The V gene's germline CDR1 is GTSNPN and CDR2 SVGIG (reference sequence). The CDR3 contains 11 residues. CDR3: CAWFSGRAWGF. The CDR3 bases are TGTGCCTGGTTCAGCGGGAGGGCCTGGGGGTTT.

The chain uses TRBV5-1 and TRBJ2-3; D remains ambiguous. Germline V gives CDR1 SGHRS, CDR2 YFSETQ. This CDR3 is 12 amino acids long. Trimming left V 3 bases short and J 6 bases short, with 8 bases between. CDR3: CASSYTQDTQYF. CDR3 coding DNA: TGCGCCAGCAGCTACACACAGGATACGCAGTATTTT.

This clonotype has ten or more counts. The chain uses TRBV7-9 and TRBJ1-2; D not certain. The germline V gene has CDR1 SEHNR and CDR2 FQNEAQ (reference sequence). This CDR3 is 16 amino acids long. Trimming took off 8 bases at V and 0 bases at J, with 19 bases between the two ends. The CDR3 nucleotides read TGTGCCAGCTATCTTCAGTGGCAGGACCCTAACTATGGCTACACCTTC. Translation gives CASYLQWQDPNYGYTF.

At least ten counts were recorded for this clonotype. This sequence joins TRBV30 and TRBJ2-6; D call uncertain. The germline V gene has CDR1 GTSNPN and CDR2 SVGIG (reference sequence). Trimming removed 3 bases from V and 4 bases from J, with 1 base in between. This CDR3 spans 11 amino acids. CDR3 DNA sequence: TGTGCCTGGAGCGGGGCCAACGTCCTGACTTTC. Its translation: CAWSGANVLTF.

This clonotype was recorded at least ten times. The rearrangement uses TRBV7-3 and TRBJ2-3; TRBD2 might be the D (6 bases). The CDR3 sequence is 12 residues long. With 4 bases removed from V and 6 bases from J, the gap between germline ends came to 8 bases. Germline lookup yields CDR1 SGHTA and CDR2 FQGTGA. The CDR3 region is CASSSGGDTQYF. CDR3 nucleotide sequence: TGTGCCAGCAGCTCCGGAGGGGATACGCAGTATTTT.

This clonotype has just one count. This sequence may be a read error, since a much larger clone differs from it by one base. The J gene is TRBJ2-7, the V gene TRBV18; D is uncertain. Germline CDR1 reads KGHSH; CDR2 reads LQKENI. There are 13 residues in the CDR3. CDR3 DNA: TGTGCCAACTCAACGGTCCGAGACTACGAGCAGTACTTC. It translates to CANSTVRDYEQYF.

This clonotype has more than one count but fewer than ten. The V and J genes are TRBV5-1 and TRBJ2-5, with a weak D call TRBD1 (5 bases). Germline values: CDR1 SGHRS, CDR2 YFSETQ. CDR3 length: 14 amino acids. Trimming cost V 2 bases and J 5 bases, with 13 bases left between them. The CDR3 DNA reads TGCGCCAGCAGCTTCCAGGGAATGCGGGAGACCCAGTACTTC. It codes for CASSFQGMRETQYF. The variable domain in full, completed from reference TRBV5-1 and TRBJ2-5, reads KAGVTQTPRYLIKTRGQQVTLSCSPISGHRSVSWYQQTPGQGLQFLFEYFSETQRNKGNFPGRFSGRQFSNSRSEMNVSTLELGDSALYLCASSFQGMRETQYFGPGTRLLVL.

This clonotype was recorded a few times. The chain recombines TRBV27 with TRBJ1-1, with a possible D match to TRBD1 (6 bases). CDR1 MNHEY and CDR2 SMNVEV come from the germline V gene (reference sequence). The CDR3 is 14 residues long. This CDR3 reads CVRGVEDRVTEAFF. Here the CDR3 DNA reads TGTGTACGCGGGGTGGAGGACAGAGTTACTGAAGCTTTCTTT.

The CDR3 DNA reads as TGTGCCAGCAGCTTATCCACAAATAATTCACCCCTCCACTTT. This sequence encodes CASSLSTNNSPLHF. V usage is TRBV7-9 and J usage is TRBJ1-6, with D unresolved. In germline, CDR1 is SEHNR, CDR2 FQNEAQ (reference sequence). The ends were cut back, 2 bases at V and 5 bases at J, with 7 bases in the middle. The CDR3 contains 14 residues. Full variable domain (remainder filled in from reference TRBV7-9 and TRBJ1-6): DTGVSQNPRHKITKRGQNVTFRCDPISEHNRLYWYRQTLGQGPEFLTYFQNEAQLEKSRLLSDRFSAERPKGSFSTLEIQRTEQGDSAMYLCASSLSTNNSPLHFGNGTRLTVT.

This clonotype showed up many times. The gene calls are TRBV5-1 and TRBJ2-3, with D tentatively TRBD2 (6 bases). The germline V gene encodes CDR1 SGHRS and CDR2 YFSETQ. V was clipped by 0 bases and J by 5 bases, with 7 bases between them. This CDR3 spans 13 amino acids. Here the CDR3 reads CASSLARGDTQYF. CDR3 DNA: TGCGCCAGCAGCTTGGCGCGGGGAGATACGCAGTATTTT.

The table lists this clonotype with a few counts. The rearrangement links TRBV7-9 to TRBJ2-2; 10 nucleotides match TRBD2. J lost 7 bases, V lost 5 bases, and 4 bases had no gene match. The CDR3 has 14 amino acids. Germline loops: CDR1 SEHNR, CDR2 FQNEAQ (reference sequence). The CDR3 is CASSVTSGDGELFF. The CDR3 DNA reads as TGTGCCAGCAGCGTTACTAGCGGGGACGGGGAGCTGTTTTTT.

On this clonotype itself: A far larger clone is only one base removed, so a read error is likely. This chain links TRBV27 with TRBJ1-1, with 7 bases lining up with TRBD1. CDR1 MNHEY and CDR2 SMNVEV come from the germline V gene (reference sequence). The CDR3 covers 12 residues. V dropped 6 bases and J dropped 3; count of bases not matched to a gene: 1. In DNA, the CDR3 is TGTGCCAGCAGGCAGGGGGACACTGAAGCTTTCTTT. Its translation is CASRQGDTEAFF.

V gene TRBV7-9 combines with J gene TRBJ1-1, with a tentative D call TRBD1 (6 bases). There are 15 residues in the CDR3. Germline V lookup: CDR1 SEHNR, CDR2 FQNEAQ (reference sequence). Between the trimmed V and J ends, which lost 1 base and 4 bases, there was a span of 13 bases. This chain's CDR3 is CASSLGSGAGTEAFF. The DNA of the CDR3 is TGTGCCAGCAGCTTAGGATCAGGGGCTGGCACTGAAGCTTTCTTT.

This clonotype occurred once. In nucleotides, the CDR3 is TGTGCCAGCAGCCCTCGGACAGGTCCCTACGAGCAGTACTTC. Translation: CASSPRTGPYEQYF. The chain is built from TRBV7-9 and TRBJ2-7, with 7 bases matching TRBD1. The junction had 6 bases not matched to a gene; V was cut back by 5 bases and J by 2 bases. The CDR3 totals 14 residues. Germline CDR1 and CDR2: SEHNR and FQNEAQ (reference sequence).

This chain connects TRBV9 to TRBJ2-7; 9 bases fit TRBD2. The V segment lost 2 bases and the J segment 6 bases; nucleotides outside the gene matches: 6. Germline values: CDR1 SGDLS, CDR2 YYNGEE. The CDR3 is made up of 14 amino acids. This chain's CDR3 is CASSVSSGNLEQYF. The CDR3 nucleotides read TGTGCCAGCAGCGTTTCTAGCGGGAATCTCGAGCAGTACTTC.

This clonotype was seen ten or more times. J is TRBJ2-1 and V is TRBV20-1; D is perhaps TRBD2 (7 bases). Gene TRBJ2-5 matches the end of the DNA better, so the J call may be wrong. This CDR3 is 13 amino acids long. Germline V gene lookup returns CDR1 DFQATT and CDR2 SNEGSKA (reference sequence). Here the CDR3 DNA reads TGCAGTGCCGGGGGGCGAGGGGGAGAGACCCAGTACTTC. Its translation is CSAGGRGGETQYF.

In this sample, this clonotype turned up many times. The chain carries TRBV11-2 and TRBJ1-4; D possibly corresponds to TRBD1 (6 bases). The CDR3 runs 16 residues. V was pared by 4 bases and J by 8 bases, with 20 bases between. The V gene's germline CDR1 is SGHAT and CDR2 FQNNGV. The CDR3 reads CASSSPGGGWEEKLFF. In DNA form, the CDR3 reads TGTGCCAGCAGCTCACCCGGAGGGGGATGGGAGGAAAAACTGTTTTTT.

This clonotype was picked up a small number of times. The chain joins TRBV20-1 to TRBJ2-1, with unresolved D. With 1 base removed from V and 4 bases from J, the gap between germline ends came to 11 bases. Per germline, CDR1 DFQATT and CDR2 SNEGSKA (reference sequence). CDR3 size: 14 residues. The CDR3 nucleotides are TGCAGTGCTAGAGTCCCCACCGGGTACAATGAGCAGTTCTTC. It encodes CSARVPTGYNEQFF.

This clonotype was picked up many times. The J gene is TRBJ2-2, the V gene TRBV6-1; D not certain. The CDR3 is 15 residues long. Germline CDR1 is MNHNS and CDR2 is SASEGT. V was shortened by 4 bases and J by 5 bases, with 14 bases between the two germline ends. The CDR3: CASSVLYELTGELFF. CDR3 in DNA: TGTGCCAGCAGTGTTTTGTACGAATTAACCGGGGAGCTGTTTTTT.

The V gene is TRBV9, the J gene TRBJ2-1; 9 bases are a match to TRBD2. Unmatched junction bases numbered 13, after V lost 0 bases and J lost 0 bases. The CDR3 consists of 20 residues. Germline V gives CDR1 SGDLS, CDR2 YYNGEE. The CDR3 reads CASSVANSGGRISSYNEQFF. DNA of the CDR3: TGTGCCAGCAGCGTAGCTAATAGCGGGGGCCGGATAAGCTCCTACAATGAGCAGTTCTTC.

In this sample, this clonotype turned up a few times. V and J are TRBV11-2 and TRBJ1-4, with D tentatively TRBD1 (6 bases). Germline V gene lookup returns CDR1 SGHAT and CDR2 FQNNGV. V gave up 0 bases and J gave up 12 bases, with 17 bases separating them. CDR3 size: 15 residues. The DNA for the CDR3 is TGTGCCAGCAGCTTAGACAGGGGAGTTTTAGAAGAACTGTTTTTT. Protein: CASSLDRGVLEELFF.

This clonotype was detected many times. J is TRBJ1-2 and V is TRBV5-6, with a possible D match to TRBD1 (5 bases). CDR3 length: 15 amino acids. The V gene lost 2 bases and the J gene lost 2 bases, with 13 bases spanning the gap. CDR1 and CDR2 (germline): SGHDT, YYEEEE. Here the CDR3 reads CASSLSLRGNYGYTF. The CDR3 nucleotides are TGTGCCAGCAGCTTATCTTTGCGGGGGAACTATGGCTACACCTTC.

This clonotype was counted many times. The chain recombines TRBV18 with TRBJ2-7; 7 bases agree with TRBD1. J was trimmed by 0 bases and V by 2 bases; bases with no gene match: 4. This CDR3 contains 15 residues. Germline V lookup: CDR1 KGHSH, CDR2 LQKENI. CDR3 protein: CASSPTGTVSYEQYF. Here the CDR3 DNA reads TGTGCCAGCTCACCAACCGGGACAGTCTCCTACGAGCAGTACTTC.